This T cell receptor (beta chain) was sequenced in a study of blood T cell repertoires in COVID-19. Clones were read by immunoSEQ multiplex PCR, and TCRdb kept only the in-frame ones, dropping some. Of about 210,000 clones detected, 81% appear once; the ten largest clones hold just under 9%. The CDR3 covers 14 residues. CDR1 is KGHSH and CDR2 is LQKENI in the germline V gene. V was pared by 6 bases and J by 1 base, with 13 bases between. Sequenced material: PBMCs or T cells enriched from blood (not recorded which). The sequence was obtained from a woman aged 45-65 years with acute COVID-19. The V gene is TRBV18, the J gene TRBJ2-7, with D maybe TRBD1 (6 bases). CDR3 residues: CASSRDRRSYEQYF. The CDR3 DNA follows: TGTGCCAGCTCCCGTGACAGGAGATCCTACGAGCAGTACTTC.